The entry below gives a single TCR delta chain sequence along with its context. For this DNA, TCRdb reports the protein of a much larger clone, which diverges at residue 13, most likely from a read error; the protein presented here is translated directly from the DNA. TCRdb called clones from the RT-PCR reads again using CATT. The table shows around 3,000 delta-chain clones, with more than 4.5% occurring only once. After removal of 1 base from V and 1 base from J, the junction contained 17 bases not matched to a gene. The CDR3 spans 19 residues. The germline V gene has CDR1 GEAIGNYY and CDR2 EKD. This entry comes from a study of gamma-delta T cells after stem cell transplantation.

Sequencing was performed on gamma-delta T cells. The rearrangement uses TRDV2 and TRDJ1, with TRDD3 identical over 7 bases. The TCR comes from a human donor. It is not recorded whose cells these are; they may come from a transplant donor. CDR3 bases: TGTGCCTGTGACACGGTCACCATCGCACTGGGGACCCGCACCGATAAACTCATCTTT. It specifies CACDTVTIALGTRTDKLIF.